These 22 T cell receptor beta chains share one sample of origin, sequenced in a study of blood T cell repertoires in COVID-19. Profiled with immunoSEQ multiplex PCR; TCRdb holds only in-frame clones, not every one. Of about 210,000 clones in the sample, roughly 78% were seen once. The sample taken for sequencing was peripheral blood. The source is a woman between 40 and 55 years old with acute or convalescent COVID-19.

This sequence joins TRBV5-1 and TRBJ2-2; D might be TRBD2 (5 bases). The germline gives CDR1 SGHRS, CDR2 YFSETQ. V lost 2 bases and J 1 base, leaving 12 bases between the germline ends. This CDR3 region has 16 residues. CDR3 in amino acids: CASSFSTSGNTGELFF. CDR3 in DNA: TGCGCCAGCAGCTTCTCAACGAGCGGGAACACCGGGGAGCTGTTTTTT.

This chain joins TRBV7-9 and TRBJ2-5; TRBD2 agrees at 9 bases. V shed 3 bases and J 5 bases; nucleotides not matched to a gene: 13. The CDR3 is 17 amino acids. CDR1 is SEHNR, CDR2 FQNEAQ, per germline (reference sequence). CDR3 loop: CASSFSGGGRAAETQYF. CDR3 bases: TGTGCCAGCAGCTTCTCCGGGGGCGGGAGGGCCGCGGAGACCCAGTACTTC.

The gene calls are TRBV18 and TRBJ1-5; TRBD1 aligns across 10 bases. The CDR3 loop spans 15 amino acids. V lost 4 bases, J lost 5 bases, and 5 bases stayed unmatched. CDR1 KGHSH and CDR2 LQKENI come from the germline V gene. The CDR3 reads CASSQAGTGDQPQHF. The CDR3 DNA sequence: TGTGCCAGCTCACAGGCCGGGACAGGGGATCAGCCCCAGCATTTT.

The chain is built from TRBV24-1 and TRBJ2-5, with 7 bases fitting TRBD2. Per the germline V gene, CDR1 is KGHDR and CDR2 is SFDVKD. CDR3 length: 16 amino acids. The trim removed 4 bases at V and 5 bases at J, leaving 12 bases unmatched. The CDR3 spells CATSDPSGDRRETQYF. DNA of the CDR3: TGTGCCACCAGTGACCCGAGCGGGGACCGAAGGGAGACCCAGTACTTC.

V and J are TRBV19 and TRBJ2-7, with 9 bases matching TRBD1. The CDR3 totals 13 residues. The germline gives CDR1 LNHDA, CDR2 SQIVND (reference sequence). Germline trimming cut 5 bases from V and 5 bases from J; bases unmatched to any gene: 4. In nucleotides, the CDR3 is TGTGCCAGTAGTTCCCGGGACAGGGACGAGCAGTACTTC. Its protein product is CASSSRDRDEQYF. Supplemented by reference TRBV19 and TRBJ2-7, the full variable domain reads DGGITQSPKYLFRKEGQNVTLSCEQNLNHDAMYWYRQDPGQGLRLIYYSQIVNDFQKGDIAEGYSVSREKKESFPLTVTSAQKNPTAFYLCASSSRDRDEQYFGPGTRLTVT.

The chain joins TRBV5-1 to TRBJ1-1, with TRBD1 matching 10 bases. Germline CDR1 and CDR2: SGHRS and YFSETQ. V was clipped by 0 bases and J by 5 bases; unmatched bases: 4. This CDR3 is built from 15 residues. The CDR3 bases are TGCGCCAGCAGCTTGGGGGACAGGGGATGGACTGAAGCTTTCTTT. It is translated as CASSLGDRGWTEAFF.

This chain uses TRBV20-1 with TRBJ1-6; D is unresolved. V was trimmed by 3 bases and J by 0 bases, leaving 15 bases between them. CDR1 DFQATT and CDR2 SNEGSKA come from the germline V gene (reference sequence). The CDR3 is made up of 17 amino acids. CDR3 amino acids: CSASLTPDPSYNSPLHF. The CDR3 DNA sequence: TGCAGTGCTAGTTTGACACCGGATCCCTCCTATAATTCACCCCTCCACTTT.

This chain connects TRBV9 to TRBJ1-1; TRBD1 agrees at 8 bases. CDR1 is SGDLS, CDR2 YYNGEE, per germline. With 0 bases clipped from V and 5 bases from J, the junction kept 9 bases outside the gene matches. The CDR3 is made up of 16 amino acids. The DNA for the CDR3 is TGTGCCAGCAGCGTAGGTCAGGGGGCAGGGTATACTGAAGCTTTCTTT. Its translation: CASSVGQGAGYTEAFF.

The chain recombines TRBV12-3 or TRBV12-4 with TRBJ1-3; D unresolved. This CDR3 is built from 12 residues. The germline V and J ends were trimmed by 5 bases and 4 bases, with 6 bases remaining between them. The CDR3 DNA is TGTGCCAGCAGTCCACAGGGAAACACCATATATTTT. Translation gives CASSPQGNTIYF.

The chain has TRBV28 and TRBJ2-3, with TRBD1 matching over 12 bases. V was pared by 3 bases and J by 6 bases, with 13 bases of the junction left unmatched. The CDR3 totals 18 residues. In germline, CDR1 is MDHEN, CDR2 SYDVKM. The DNA of the CDR3 is TGTGCCAGCAGTTTCCTAAAAAGCGGGACAGGGGGCTCGGATACGCAGTATTTT. Its protein is CASSFLKSGTGGSDTQYF.

This chain uses TRBV30 with TRBJ2-7; a possible D gene is TRBD2 (5 bases). From germline, CDR1 is GTSNPN and CDR2 SVGIG (reference sequence). CDR3 length: 15 amino acids. V gave up 0 bases and J gave up 1 base, with 13 bases separating them. CDR3 sequence (DNA): TGTGCCTGGAGTGTCGGGGTTCGCGTTTCCTACGAGCAGTACTTC. Translation: CAWSVGVRVSYEQYF.

The chain carries TRBV19 and TRBJ2-2; 8 positions match TRBD1. The CDR3 length is 15 residues. Per germline, CDR1 LNHDA and CDR2 SQIVND (reference sequence). V gave up 6 bases and J gave up 5 bases; unmatched junction bases: 8. DNA for the CDR3: TGTGCCAGTAGCCCTCGGACAGGGTATACCGGGGAGCTGTTTTTT. It encodes CASSPRTGYTGELFF.

This chain connects TRBV2 to TRBJ1-2; 7 positions agree with TRBD1. The V gene end was trimmed by 4 bases and the J gene end by 4 bases; junction bases not matched to a gene: 12. The CDR3 length is 16 residues. Germline CDR1 is SNHLY and CDR2 is FYNNEI. DNA for the CDR3: TGTGCCAGCAGTGTCAGAGCAGAACAGGGGAGCTATGGCTACACCTTC. Encoded protein: CASSVRAEQGSYGYTF.

The V gene is TRBV5-4, the J gene TRBJ2-7, with 11 bases matching TRBD1. V was pared by 4 bases and J by 6 bases, with 15 bases of the junction left unmatched. Germline V gene sequence: CDR1 SGHNT, CDR2 YYREEE (reference sequence). The CDR3 length is 17 residues. CDR3 nucleotide sequence: TGTGCCAGCAGCACCGACGTGGACAGGGGGCGGAGACGCGAGCAGTACTTC. Translating gives CASSTDVDRGRRREQYF.

Ten or more counts support this clone. This chain links TRBV7-2 with TRBJ1-2; no reliable D call. The V end was cut by 3 bases, the J end by 2 bases, with 7 bases between. Germline lookup yields CDR1 SGHTA and CDR2 FQGNSA. This CDR3 spans 13 amino acids. In nucleotides, the CDR3 is TGTGCCAGCAGCTTTGATCAGAACTATGGCTACACCTTC. Its translation is CASSFDQNYGYTF.

V gene TRBV19 combines with J gene TRBJ1-5; D gene uncertain. The V and J ends lost 3 bases and 5 bases respectively, with 14 bases between them. The CDR3 sequence is 15 residues long. Germline V gives CDR1 LNHDA, CDR2 SQIVND (reference sequence). The CDR3 nucleotides are TGTGCCAGTAGTATCGAGCATGCAGGTCATCAGCCCCAGCATTTT. Translating gives CASSIEHAGHQPQHF.

This sequence joins TRBV18 and TRBJ2-3, with 8 nucleotides matching TRBD1. The germline gives CDR1 KGHSH, CDR2 LQKENI. The CDR3 consists of 17 residues. J gave up 2 bases and V 2 bases, and 9 bases lay outside the gene matches. CDR3: CASSPDAPGGYTDTQYF. In DNA, the CDR3 is TGTGCCAGCTCACCAGATGCCCCAGGGGGCTACACAGATACGCAGTATTTT.

This clone was found a few times. This chain connects TRBV5-6 to TRBJ1-2; 8 bases are a match to TRBD1. The V and J ends lost 2 bases and 7 bases, in that order; junction bases with no gene match: 16. Germline values: CDR1 SGHDT, CDR2 YYEEEE. The CDR3 sequence is 17 residues long. The CDR3 is CASSLSSRAGGFGGYTF. The CDR3 DNA reads TGTGCCAGCAGCTTATCTTCCCGGGCAGGGGGCTTCGGTGGCTACACCTTC.

CDR3 nucleotides: TGTGCCAGCGCGACAGGGGGTGGCCCCAATCAGCCCCAGCATTTT. Its protein product is CASATGGGPNQPQHF. This chain connects TRBV6-5 to TRBJ1-5; 9 bases are a match to TRBD1. From germline, CDR1 is MNHEY and CDR2 SVGAGI. The CDR3 has 15 amino acids. V was clipped by 8 bases and J by 3 bases; unmatched bases: 8.

V and J are TRBV2 and TRBJ2-3; TRBD2 agrees at 8 bases. The ends lost 8 bases at V and 4 bases at J; junction bases unmatched: 14. CDR1 and CDR2 (germline): SNHLY, FYNNEI. The CDR3 loop spans 16 amino acids. The CDR3 DNA sequence: TGTGCCAGCTCCCGAGAAGCGGGGGCCGCCGCAGATACGCAGTATTTT. Protein product: CASSREAGAAADTQYF.

This rearrangement joins TRBV7-2 to TRBJ2-1; the match to TRBD2 covers 9 bases. Germline V gene lookup returns CDR1 SGHTA and CDR2 FQGNSA. Trimming removed 2 bases from V and 3 bases from J; junction bases left unmatched: 5. The CDR3 is 16 residues long. The DNA for the CDR3 is TGTGCCAGCAGCTTAAGGGGAGCGGGGGGCTACAATGAGCAGTTCTTC. Translation gives CASSLRGAGGYNEQFF.

The chain couples TRBV2 to TRBJ1-2, with no clear D. The CDR3 consists of 12 residues. The V and J ends lost 6 bases and 7 bases respectively, with 12 bases between them. The V gene's germline CDR1 is SNHLY and CDR2 FYNNEI. The CDR3 coding sequence is TGTGCCAGCAGAACCGACATCCTTGGCTACACCTTC. Protein: CASRTDILGYTF. The variable domain in full, completed from reference TRBV2 and TRBJ1-2, reads EPEVTQTPSHQVTQMGQEVILRCVPISNHLYFYWYRQILGQKVEFLVSFYNNEISEKSEIFDDQFSVERPDGSNFTLKIRSTKLEDSAMYFCASRTDILGYTFGSGTRLTVV.